This TCR beta chain was found in a study of cytotoxic CD8 clonotypes in ibrutinib-treated CLL. Study in general: After a median of around 70 months, some 14 patients stayed remitted and some twelve progressed; responses had been partial in 24 and complete in 2. The study's findings and limits: Starting clonality was above that of age-matched healthy donors and tracked circulating CD8+ T-cell counts.

This clone was seen a single time. Antigen specificity is unknown. V gave up 8 bases and J gave up 13 bases; unmatched junction bases: 9. CDR1 and CDR2 (germline): MNHEY, SMNVEV (reference sequence). The CDR3 consists of 12 residues. The repertoire was sequenced with immunoSEQ multiplex PCR; TCRdb's copy has only in-frame clones and lacks some. This table has 300,000 to 350,000 clones, about 80% appearing once. The origin of this receptor is a human donor with chronic lymphocytic leukemia. V gene TRBV27 combines with J gene TRBJ2-1; TRBD2 matches 9 bases. This material consisted of PBMCs, taken before ibrutinib treatment. CDR3 nucleotides: TGTGCCAGCGGCCCTAGCGGGATTATTCAGTTCTTC. This sequence encodes CASGPSGIIQFF.